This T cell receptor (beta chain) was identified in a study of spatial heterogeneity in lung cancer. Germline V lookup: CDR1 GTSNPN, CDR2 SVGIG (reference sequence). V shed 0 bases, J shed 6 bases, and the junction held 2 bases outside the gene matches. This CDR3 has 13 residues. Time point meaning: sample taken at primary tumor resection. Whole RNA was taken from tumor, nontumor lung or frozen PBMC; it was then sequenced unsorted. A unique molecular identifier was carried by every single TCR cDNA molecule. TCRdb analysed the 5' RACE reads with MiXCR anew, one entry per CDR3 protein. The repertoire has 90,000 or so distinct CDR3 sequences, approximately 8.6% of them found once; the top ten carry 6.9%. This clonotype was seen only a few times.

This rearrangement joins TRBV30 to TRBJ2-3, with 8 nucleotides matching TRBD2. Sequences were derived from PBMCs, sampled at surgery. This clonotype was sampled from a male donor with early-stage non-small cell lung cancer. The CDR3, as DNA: TGTGCCTGGAGTGTAGCGGGGGCGGATACGCAGTATTTT. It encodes CAWSVAGADTQYF.